This T cell receptor (beta chain) derives from a study of OX40 agonist ivuxolimab in advanced cancers. In the study overall: Patients were infused with ivuxolimab every 2 weeks at 0.01 to 10 mg/kg. Three patients showed partial responses: one hepatocellular carcinoma and two cutaneous melanoma cases.

Trimming at V came to 0 bases and at J to 9 bases, leaving 10 bases not matched to a gene. The CDR3 is made up of 15 amino acids. Germline lookup yields CDR1 SGHRS and CDR2 YFSETQ. The assay was immunoSEQ multiplex PCR, and TCRdb's table has in-frame clones only and misses some. The sample shows under 25,000 clones, around 82% of them seen only once. The V and J genes are TRBV5-1 and TRBJ2-5, with TRBD2 matching 8 bases. The receptor's source is an adult with an advanced solid tumor such as melanoma, head and neck, liver or kidney cancer. The material was CD4+ or CD8+ T cells sorted from blood, obtained in a trial of the OX40 agonist ivuxolimab. The CDR3 protein is CASSLAGSGGEAQYF. CDR3 in DNA: TGCGCCAGCAGCTTGGCCGGGTCGGGAGGGGAGGCCCAGTACTTC.